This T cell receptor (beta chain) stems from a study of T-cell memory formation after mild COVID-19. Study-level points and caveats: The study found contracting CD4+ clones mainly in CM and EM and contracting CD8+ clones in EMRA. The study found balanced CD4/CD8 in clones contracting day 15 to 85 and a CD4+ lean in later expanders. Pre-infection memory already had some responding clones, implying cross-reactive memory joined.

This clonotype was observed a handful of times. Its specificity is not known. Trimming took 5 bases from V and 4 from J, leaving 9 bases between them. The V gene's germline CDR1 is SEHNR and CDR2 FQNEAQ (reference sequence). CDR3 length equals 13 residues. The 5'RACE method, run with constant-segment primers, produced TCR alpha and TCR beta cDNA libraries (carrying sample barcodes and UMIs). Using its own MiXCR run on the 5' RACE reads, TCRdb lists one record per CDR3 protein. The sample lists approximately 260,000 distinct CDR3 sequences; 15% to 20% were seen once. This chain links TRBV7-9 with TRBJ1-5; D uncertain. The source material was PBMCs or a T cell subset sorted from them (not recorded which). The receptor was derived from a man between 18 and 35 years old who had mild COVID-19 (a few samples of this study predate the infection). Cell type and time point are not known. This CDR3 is CASSAEGNQPQHF. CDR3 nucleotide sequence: TGTGCCAGCAGCGCAGAGGGTAATCAGCCCCAGCATTTT.